What follows are 27 T cell receptor beta chains derived from one specimen sequenced in a study of blood T cell repertoires in COVID-19. Sequenced by immunoSEQ multiplex PCR; TCRdb stores in-frame clones only, minus some. Here the sample spans about 120,000 clones, nearly 70% being singletons. Sequencing used peripheral blood. The receptors were gathered from a woman in her 70s with acute or convalescent COVID-19.

The chain recombines TRBV10-3 with TRBJ1-3; D perhaps matches TRBD1 (5 bases). The CDR3 runs 17 residues. V was pared by 0 bases and J by 0 bases, with 12 bases between. Germline loops: CDR1 ENHRY, CDR2 SYGVKD. CDR3 DNA: TGTGCCATCAGTGAGTCCTACAGGAGGGACTCTGGAAACACCATATATTTT. The encoded protein is CAISESYRRDSGNTIYF.

This clone was observed many times. The chain carries TRBV21-1 and TRBJ2-7; the table gives TRBD2 as D, unverified against the DNA. TRBV21-1 is marked as a pseudogene. The CDR3 is 15 amino acids. The CDR3 protein is CASSKGGGPSYEQYF. In DNA form, the CDR3 reads TGTGCCAGCAGCAAAGGAGGAGGGCCCTCCTACGAGCAGTACTTC.

This clone was detected a few times. The chain uses TRBV3-1 (or the pseudogene TRBV3-2) and TRBJ1-2; TRBD1 might be the D (5 bases). Germline-derived CDR1 and CDR2 are LGHDT and YNNKEL (reference sequence). The CDR3 runs to 16 residues. Trimming took 3 bases from V and 3 from J, leaving 17 bases between them. CDR3 sequence reads: CASSHLVGGRDYGYTF. The CDR3 DNA reads TGTGCCAGCAGCCATTTGGTGGGGGGTAGGGACTATGGCTACACCTTC.

The chain uses TRBV9 and TRBJ1-2; TRBD1 agrees at 10 bases. V shed 3 bases, J shed 8 bases, and the junction held 13 bases outside the gene matches. This CDR3 is built from 16 residues. Per the germline V gene, CDR1 is SGDLS and CDR2 is YYNGEE. CDR3 in amino acids: CASSAITSETGGGYTF. The CDR3, as DNA: TGTGCCAGCAGCGCGATAACCTCCGAGACAGGGGGCGGCTACACCTTC.

V usage is TRBV7-6 and J usage is TRBJ2-6; D may be TRBD2 (6 bases). Germline lookup yields CDR1 SGHVS and CDR2 FNYEAQ. V was pared by 1 base and J by 2 bases, with 9 bases between. The CDR3 loop spans 16 amino acids. CDR3 sequence: CASSLVGGTGANVLTF. The DNA for the CDR3 is TGTGCCAGCAGCTTAGTCGGGGGAACTGGGGCCAACGTCCTGACTTTC.

This clone was observed a handful of times. The chain employs TRBV7-9 and TRBJ2-7, with D possibly being TRBD1 (6 bases). V was shortened by 5 bases and J by 3 bases, with 17 bases between the two germline ends. Per germline, CDR1 SEHNR and CDR2 FQNEAQ (reference sequence). The CDR3 has 15 amino acids. In DNA form, the CDR3 reads TGTGCCAGCAGCCCTGAGGGACACCGAAACTACGAGCAGTACTTC. It is translated as CASSPEGHRNYEQYF.

This chain links TRBV5-4 with TRBJ2-3; no firm D call. V lost 0 bases and J lost 4, with 9 bases in between. In germline, CDR1 is SGHNT, CDR2 YYREEE (reference sequence). The CDR3 consists of 14 residues. CDR3 residues: CASSLEMGADTQYF. DNA of the CDR3: TGTGCCAGCAGCTTGGAGATGGGCGCAGATACGCAGTATTTT.

The chain links TRBV19 to TRBJ2-7; 9 bases map to TRBD1. J was trimmed by 2 bases and V by 5 bases; bases with no gene match: 7. The germline gives CDR1 LNHDA, CDR2 SQIVND (reference sequence). There are 15 residues in the CDR3. CDR3: CASSEPGQGTYEQYF. The DNA for the CDR3 is TGTGCCAGTAGTGAACCGGGACAGGGAACCTACGAGCAGTACTTC.

This clone was detected ten times or more. The J gene is TRBJ1-2, the V gene TRBV6-5; tentatively, D is TRBD1 (5 bases). Germline-derived CDR1 and CDR2 are MNHEY and SVGAGI. V lost 2 bases and J lost 8, with 15 bases in between. The CDR3 loop spans 14 amino acids. The CDR3 coding sequence is TGTGCCAGCAGTTACAGGGCAGGGAAGGGCGGCTACACCTTC. Amino acid sequence: CASSYRAGKGGYTF.

This chain uses TRBV5-1 with TRBJ1-4; TRBD1 matches at 7 bases. CDR1 is SGHRS and CDR2 is YFSETQ in the germline V gene. V gave up 3 bases and J gave up 5 bases; unmatched junction bases: 7. CDR3 length: 15 amino acids. The CDR3 DNA is TGCGCCAGCAGCTGGTCCGGGACAGAAAATGAAAAACTGTTTTTT. This gives the protein CASSWSGTENEKLFF.

J is TRBJ2-3 and V is TRBV10-3; 7 nucleotides agree with TRBD1. In germline, CDR1 is ENHRY, CDR2 SYGVKD. Germline trimming cut 3 bases from V and 3 bases from J; bases unmatched to any gene: 6. The CDR3 has 15 residues. CDR3 nucleotides: TGTGCCATCAGTGAAAGACAGGGACCAACAGATACGCAGTATTTT. Translated: CAISERQGPTDTQYF.

This clone was seen ten or more times. V usage is TRBV6-5 and J usage is TRBJ1-4; 8 bases fit TRBD1. This CDR3 comprises 13 residues. Unmatched junction bases numbered 5, after V lost 7 bases and J lost 7 bases. Per germline, CDR1 MNHEY and CDR2 SVGAGI. The CDR3 coding sequence is TGTGCCAGCAACCGACAGGGGTCTGAAAAACTGTTTTTT. Protein sequence: CASNRQGSEKLFF.

The J gene is TRBJ2-3, the V gene TRBV18, with TRBD2 matching over 11 bases. CDR3 length equals 15 residues. Unmatched junction bases numbered 3, after V lost 3 bases and J lost 4 bases. The V gene's germline CDR1 is KGHSH and CDR2 LQKENI. CDR3 loop: CASSPTSGAADTQYF. CDR3 nucleotide sequence: TGTGCCAGCTCACCGACTAGCGGGGCGGCAGATACGCAGTATTTT.

The rearrangement joins TRBV6-2 or TRBV6-3 to TRBJ2-6; D is ambiguous. The CDR3 is made up of 15 amino acids. V dropped 4 bases and J dropped 0 bases, with 7 bases sitting between them. Germline V gives CDR1 MNHEY, CDR2 SVGEGT. This CDR3 reads CASSSGYSGANVLTF. The CDR3 bases are TGTGCCAGCAGTTCAGGCTACTCTGGGGCCAACGTCCTGACTTTC.

The gene calls are TRBV6-2 or TRBV6-3 and TRBJ1-3; 7 bases are shared with TRBD1. Germline CDR1 MNHEY, CDR2 SVGEGT. The CDR3 consists of 17 residues. The V segment lost 6 bases and the J segment 0 bases; nucleotides outside the gene matches: 11. The DNA of the CDR3 is TGTGCCAGCAGCCCCCGACAGGGACCAAGCTCTGGAAACACCATATATTTT. It yields the protein CASSPRQGPSSGNTIYF.

J is TRBJ2-3 and V is TRBV2; TRBD1 aligns across 9 bases. V was pared by 7 bases and J by 0 bases, with 11 bases of the junction left unmatched. This CDR3 has 17 residues. CDR1 and CDR2 from the germline V gene are SNHLY and FYNNEI. CDR3 DNA: TGTGCCAGCAACCCGGGACAGGGTATGTGGAGCACAGATACGCAGTATTTT. Protein: CASNPGQGMWSTDTQYF.

This chain's CDR3 is CASSSRTSGVWKETQYF. The CDR3 DNA reads TGTGCCAGCAGTTCAAGGACTAGCGGAGTATGGAAAGAGACCCAGTACTTC. This chain uses TRBV27 with TRBJ2-5, with 10 positions matching TRBD2. V shed 4 bases, J shed 3 bases, and the junction held 11 bases outside the gene matches. The CDR3 consists of 17 residues. From germline, CDR1 is MNHEY and CDR2 SMNVEV (reference sequence).

The J gene is TRBJ2-5, the V gene TRBV2, with D tentatively TRBD1 (5 bases). The CDR3 consists of 14 residues. Trimming stripped 5 bases from V and 2 bases from J, with 12 bases between. Germline CDR1 reads SNHLY; CDR2 reads FYNNEI. The CDR3 coding sequence is TGTGCCAGCAGTTATTCGCAGGGACAAGAGACCCAGTACTTC. Translating it yields CASSYSQGQETQYF.

This clone was seen only a few times. V usage is TRBV19 and J usage is TRBJ2-7; TRBD2 matches at 9 bases. The germline CDR1 and CDR2 sequences are LNHDA and SQIVND (reference sequence). CDR3 length: 14 residues. V lost 7 bases and J lost 5; bases outside the gene matches: 9. The CDR3 region is CASTPSGTSDEQYF. For the CDR3, the DNA is TGTGCCAGTACCCCTAGCGGGACTTCTGACGAGCAGTACTTC. Looking up the rest from reference TRBV19 and TRBJ2-7 gives the full variable domain: DGGITQSPKYLFRKEGQNVTLSCEQNLNHDAMYWYRQDPGQGLRLIYYSQIVNDFQKGDIAEGYSVSREKKESFPLTVTSAQKNPTAFYLCASTPSGTSDEQYFGPGTRLTVT.

The V call is TRBV19, the J call TRBJ1-2; D not resolved. This CDR3 has 18 residues. V lost 2 bases and J 2 bases, leaving 21 bases between the germline ends. In germline, CDR1 is LNHDA, CDR2 SQIVND (reference sequence). The DNA of the CDR3 is TGTGCCAGTAGTATACACCCTCTCCTTAAAGGGAGCAACTATGGCTACACCTTC. Its protein product is CASSIHPLLKGSNYGYTF.

CDR3 residues: CASRDIYLYGYTF. Here the CDR3 DNA reads TGTGCCAGCAGGGACATCTACCTCTATGGCTACACCTTC. The chain carries TRBV6-5 and TRBJ1-2; TRBD1 might be the D (5 bases). The germline V gene has CDR1 MNHEY and CDR2 SVGAGI. CDR3 size: 13 residues. Trimming took 6 bases from V and 4 from J, leaving 12 bases between them.

The chain carries TRBV7-2 and TRBJ1-1; 7 bases fit TRBD1. CDR1 is SGHTA and CDR2 is FQGNSA in the germline V gene. This CDR3 region has 15 residues. J gave up 1 base and V 6 bases, and 8 bases lay outside the gene matches. CDR3 loop: CASSLDRDRNTEAFF. The CDR3 DNA follows: TGTGCCAGCAGTCTGGATCGGGACAGGAACACTGAAGCTTTCTTT.

J is TRBJ2-7 and V is TRBV25-1; 7 bases are shared with TRBD2. Trimming took 1 base from V and 0 from J; bases not matched to a gene: 0. This CDR3 contains 14 residues. Germline CDR1 and CDR2: MGHDK and SYGVNS. The CDR3 here is CASSEWGGSYEQYF. The CDR3 DNA follows: TGTGCCAGCAGTGAATGGGGGGGCTCCTACGAGCAGTACTTC.

This clone appeared a few times. The rearrangement links TRBV6-1 to TRBJ1-1; D call uncertain. CDR3 size: 14 residues. Germline V lookup: CDR1 MNHNS, CDR2 SASEGT. Trimming pared 2 bases from V and 4 bases from J, leaving 11 bases between. CDR3 amino acids: CASSEYMAFTEAFF. CDR3 nucleotides: TGTGCCAGCAGTGAATATATGGCATTCACTGAAGCTTTCTTT.

The V call is TRBV28, the J call TRBJ1-3, with D maybe TRBD1 (6 bases). Germline assignment: CDR1 MDHEN and CDR2 SYDVKM. The CDR3 loop spans 14 amino acids. Trimming cost V 7 bases and J 2 bases, with 12 bases left between them. CDR3: CASTRDTPGNTIYF. The CDR3 bases are TGTGCCAGCACCCGGGACACTCCTGGAAACACCATATATTTT.

This chain connects TRBV5-4 to TRBJ1-2; TRBD1 agrees at 9 bases. J was trimmed by 4 bases and V by 4 bases; bases with no gene match: 5. The germline CDR1 and CDR2 sequences are SGHNT and YYREEE (reference sequence). The CDR3 totals 14 residues. CDR3 residues: CASSVDRGIYGYTF. The DNA for the CDR3 is TGTGCCAGCAGCGTGGACAGGGGTATCTATGGCTACACCTTC.

The CDR3 nucleotides read TGTGCCAGCAGTTTTCTACCCACGGACAGGGAGGATGGCTACACCTTC. This codes for CASSFLPTDREDGYTF. The V call is TRBV6-5, the J call TRBJ1-2; 8 bases align to TRBD1. This CDR3 contains 16 residues. The V gene's germline CDR1 is MNHEY and CDR2 SVGAGI. Unmatched junction bases numbered 13, after V lost 4 bases and J lost 6 bases.